What follows is one T cell receptor (beta chain) and its context. This record comes from a study of blood T cell repertoires in COVID-19. The wider study: Researchers got acute and convalescent COVID-19 samples from the United States, Italy and Spain. PBMCs, B-cell-depleted T cells, or T cells were the source of the cDNA or gDNA that made up the material.

In the source study's methods: The authors estimated nucleated cell counts from reference gene primer amplification. Clones were read by immunoSEQ multiplex PCR, and TCRdb kept only the in-frame ones, dropping some. V and J calls and clone size come straight from that table; D and trimming were deduced from the DNA. The repertoire holds about 94,000 clones, with around 80% as singletons. The V gene lost 6 bases and the J gene lost 1 base, with 15 bases spanning the gap. Germline V CDR1 and CDR2: KGHSH, LQKENI. The CDR3 extends over 16 amino acids. Sequencing used peripheral blood. The chain links TRBV18 to TRBJ1-4; no reliable D call. This receptor was identified in a human donor in a cohort sampled during active COVID-19. The chain's CDR3 is CASSQSLLGTNEKLFF. The CDR3 DNA is TGTGCCAGCTCCCAATCTTTACTTGGAACTAATGAAAAACTGTTTTTT. The variable domain in full, with the rest retrieved from reference TRBV18 and TRBJ1-4, is NAGVMQNPRHLVRRRGQEARLRCSPMKGHSHVYWYRQLPEEGLKFMVYLQKENIIDESGMPKERFSAEFPKEGPSILRIQQVVRGDSAAYFCASSQSLLGTNEKLFFGSGTQLSVL.